The present T cell receptor beta chain was sequenced within a study of beta chain features in type 1 diabetes. General study results and limits: TCRB CDR3 length was moderately but significantly reduced in all four CD4+ subsets of Type 1 diabetes patients.

Expressed TCRB transcripts were sequenced because the isolated RNA had all been reverse transcribed beforehand. The method was immunoSEQ multiplex PCR; TCRdb's version includes in-frame clones alone and lacks a portion of them. The sample lists over 150,000 clones; about 9% were seen once. This CDR3 is built from 12 residues. Germline loops: CDR1 MGHDK, CDR2 SYGVNS. J lost 9 bases, V lost 8 bases, and 10 bases had no gene match. This clone was observed many times. Its antigen is not known. Sequenced sample: central memory CD4+ T cells from blood. The rearrangement uses TRBV25-1 and TRBJ2-7; 7 bases fit TRBD1. The clonotype originates from a woman aged 18-35 years with type 1 diabetes. CDR3 sequence (DNA): TGTGCCAGCGGCCAAACAGGGGTCGGGCAGTACTTC. This codes for CASGQTGVGQYF.